This entry features one TCR beta chain sequence. Its matching antigen is unknown. The CDR3 end falls 3 residues outside the read, so it is completed with the germline J gene. Assay: immunoSEQ multiplex PCR; the TCRdb copy retains only in-frame clones and omits some. This repertoire comprises about 11,000 clones; its ten largest clones make up roughly 27%. Recipients received nonmyeloablative bone marrow transplants from related graft donors, with transient mixed chimerism. The entry originates in a study of Tregs in tolerant kidney transplant recipients. The study, taken as a whole, reports: Tolerant patients' donor-specific Tregs expanded beyond overall Tregs, suggesting antigen-driven growth.

The V gene's germline CDR1 is WSHSY and CDR2 SAAADI. Trimming took 8 bases from V and 2 from J; bases not matched to a gene: 2. The CDR3 spans 12 residues. The chain uses TRBV10-2 and TRBJ2-7; 8 positions match TRBD1. The sequenced sample was CD8+ T cells from blood (PBMCs), obtained 24 months after the transplant. The receptor was isolated from a human patient who received a combined kidney and bone marrow transplant. Some T cells may have come from the graft donor. The sequenced part of the CDR3 DNA is TGCGCCAGCGGACAGGGACCCTACGAG. Translation gives CASGQGPYE. The CDR3 as a whole reads CASGQGPYEQYF.